A single sample is the source of the 26 T cell receptor beta chains below, sequenced in a study of long-term antiretroviral therapy in people with HIV (dated by TCRdb to 2022 to 2024). The immunoSEQ hsTCRB v3.0 assay was used at survey level resolution for TRB variable region sequencing. As stored in TCRdb, this immuneACCESS dataset retains in-frame rearrangements with V and J assigned. A fraction of the clones does not appear; measured against another copy, unresolved V genes explain less than half of the discrepancy, and the remainder lacks a known reason. Present in this sample are roughly 15,000 clones, over 80% of which were seen just once. Roughly 15% of the sample is held by the ten biggest clonotypes. Sequenced material: unsorted PBMCs, taken 1.8 years before starting antiretroviral therapy. These receptors were collected from a woman in her forties with HIV.

This clone was seen only once. V gene TRBV4-2 combines with J gene TRBJ1-1; no firm D call. Trimming left V 1 base short and J 4 bases short, with 13 bases between. The CDR3 extends over 15 amino acids. From germline, CDR1 is LGHNA and CDR2 YNFKEQ. The CDR3 nucleotides read TGTGCCAGCAGCCAAGGGGAGGGTTGGGGCACTGAAGCTTTCTTT. As protein: CASSQGEGWGTEAFF.

This clone was found a few times. The chain recombines TRBV19 with TRBJ2-2; D possibly corresponds to TRBD1 (10 bases). The ends were cut back, 7 bases at V and 3 bases at J, with 30 bases in the middle. The germline gives CDR1 LNHDA, CDR2 SQIVND (reference sequence). This CDR3 has 20 residues. The CDR3: CASTPVRGQGSGRYTGELFF. The CDR3 DNA reads as TGTGCCAGTACCCCGGTCCGGGGACAGGGGAGCGGGAGGTACACCGGGGAGCTGTTTTTT.

This sequence joins TRBV27 and TRBJ2-1; the D is unclear. V was cut by 3 bases and J by 10 bases, with 10 bases left in between. Germline CDR1 MNHEY, CDR2 SMNVEV (reference sequence). The CDR3 length is 12 residues. The CDR3 DNA reads as TGTGCCAGCAGTTTTTGGGGTCGCGAGCAGTTCTTC. It yields the protein CASSFWGREQFF.

J is TRBJ2-1 and V is TRBV27, with 8 nucleotides matching TRBD2. V lost 8 bases to trimming and J lost 2 bases; unmatched junction nucleotides: 5. The CDR3 has 14 residues. The germline gives CDR1 MNHEY, CDR2 SMNVEV (reference sequence). CDR3 nucleotides: TGTGCCAGCGGTCGGGAGGGAGCCTACAATGAGCAGTTCTTC. This gives the protein CASGREGAYNEQFF.

The CDR3 region has the DNA TGTGCCAGCTCACCACAGAGGAGCAGGGGGCTCACAGATACGCAGTATTTT. It specifies CASSPQRSRGLTDTQYF. J is TRBJ2-3 and V is TRBV18; 8 bases align to TRBD1. V gave up 1 base and J gave up 2 bases; unmatched junction bases: 8. Germline CDR1 and CDR2: KGHSH and LQKENI. The CDR3 sequence is 17 residues long.

This clone has more than one count but fewer than ten. This chain links TRBV5-1 with TRBJ1-2; no reliable D call. Germline V CDR1 and CDR2: SGHRS, YFSETQ. The CDR3 contains 14 residues. Between the trimmed V and J ends, which lost 2 bases and 4 bases, there was a span of 12 bases. The CDR3 reads CASSFTGLSYGYTF. The CDR3 DNA sequence: TGCGCCAGCAGCTTTACCGGGCTTTCCTATGGCTACACCTTC. Full variable domain (missing parts from reference TRBV5-1 and TRBJ1-2): KAGVTQTPRYLIKTRGQQVTLSCSPISGHRSVSWYQQTPGQGLQFLFEYFSETQRNKGNFPGRFSGRQFSNSRSEMNVSTLELGDSALYLCASSFTGLSYGYTFGSGTRLTVV.

The rearrangement joins TRBV5-4 to TRBJ1-2; the D gene is possibly TRBD1 (5 bases). Germline CDR1 SGHNT, CDR2 YYREEE (reference sequence). CDR3 length: 15 amino acids. V lost 2 bases, J lost 4 bases, and 15 bases lay in between. This CDR3 reads CASSFRDSYGYGYTF. CDR3 nucleotide sequence: TGTGCCAGCAGCTTCAGGGATTCGTATGGCTATGGCTACACCTTC.

CDR3: CAIGSYYEQYF. As DNA, the CDR3 is TGTGCCATAGGATCCTACTACGAGCAGTACTTC. This chain uses TRBV6-1 with TRBJ2-7; D gene ambiguous. In germline, CDR1 is MNHNS, CDR2 SASEGT. The CDR3 runs 11 residues. V was cut by 10 bases and J by 3 bases, with 10 bases left in between.

The rearrangement links TRBV6-5 to TRBJ2-7; D might be TRBD1 (6 bases). With 6 bases removed from V and 4 bases from J, the gap between germline ends came to 13 bases. Germline V CDR1 and CDR2: MNHEY, SVGAGI. CDR3 length: 13 amino acids. CDR3 in amino acids: CASRRDIGYEQYF. CDR3 DNA: TGTGCCAGCAGGAGGGACATCGGATACGAGCAGTACTTC.

This chain joins TRBV10-3 and TRBJ1-2; D not certain. The length of the CDR3 is 12 residues. V was pared by 4 bases and J by 4 bases, with 7 bases between. Per germline, CDR1 ENHRY and CDR2 SYGVKD. The CDR3 sequence is CAISGEPYGYTF. CDR3 sequence (DNA): TGTGCCATCAGTGGAGAACCCTATGGCTACACCTTC.

The chain employs TRBV21-1 and TRBJ2-2. TRBV21-1 is noted as a pseudogene. CDR3 length: 12 residues. DNA for the CDR3: TGTGCCAGCAGCAATAGGGCCGGGGAGCTGTTTTTT. Translation: CASSNRAGELFF.

This clone showed up just once. The V and J genes are TRBV30 and TRBJ2-7; D gene uncertain. Trimming took off 2 bases at V and 5 bases at J, with 7 bases between the two ends. Germline V lookup: CDR1 GTSNPN, CDR2 SVGIG (reference sequence). The CDR3 sequence is 11 residues long. In DNA form, the CDR3 reads TGTGCCTGGAGTCTAGGTGACGAGCAGTACTTC. Translating gives CAWSLGDEQYF.

This clone was counted a few times. This chain links TRBV2 with TRBJ1-2; no definite D call. This CDR3 comprises 15 residues. With 6 bases removed from V and 8 bases from J, the gap between germline ends came to 22 bases. Looked up from germline, CDR1 is SNHLY and CDR2 is FYNNEI. The CDR3 protein is CASSPKGVPRRGYTF. Here the CDR3 DNA reads TGTGCCAGCAGCCCGAAAGGCGTTCCGAGGAGGGGCTACACCTTC. The variable domain in full, with the rest retrieved from reference TRBV2 and TRBJ1-2, is EPEVTQTPSHQVTQMGQEVILRCVPISNHLYFYWYRQILGQKVEFLVSFYNNEISEKSEIFDDQFSVERPDGSNFTLKIRSTKLEDSAMYFCASSPKGVPRRGYTFGSGTRLTVV.

V usage is TRBV27 and J usage is TRBJ1-2; 7 bases fit TRBD1. The CDR3 is 13 residues long. CDR1 MNHEY and CDR2 SMNVEV come from the germline V gene (reference sequence). Losses at the gene ends were 8 bases for V and 0 bases for J; bases not matched to a gene: 3. As DNA, the CDR3 is TGTGCCAGCGGGACAGCGACTAACTATGGCTACACCTTC. Translation: CASGTATNYGYTF.

CDR3 loop: CASSIREDMRTEAFF. Written as DNA, the CDR3 is TGCGCCAGCAGCATCCGGGAGGACATGAGGACTGAAGCTTTCTTT. The V call is TRBV5-1, the J call TRBJ1-1, with D perhaps TRBD1 (5 bases). Trimming pared 4 bases from V and 5 bases from J, leaving 18 bases between. The CDR3 runs to 15 residues. Germline lookup yields CDR1 SGHRS and CDR2 YFSETQ.

This clone was seen only once. The V gene is TRBV4-2, the J gene TRBJ1-4; tentative D call: TRBD1 (6 bases). The length of the CDR3 is 17 residues. The V gene's germline CDR1 is LGHNA and CDR2 YNFKEQ. Trimming cost V 0 bases and J 0 bases, with 11 bases left between them. CDR3 DNA sequence: TGTGCCAGCAGCCAAGATCGGTCAGGGGCAACTAATGAAAAACTGTTTTTT. Translation gives CASSQDRSGATNEKLFF.

This clone was observed a handful of times. The J gene is TRBJ2-7, the V gene TRBV2, with 10 bases fitting TRBD2. The germline gives CDR1 SNHLY, CDR2 FYNNEI. There are 15 residues in the CDR3. The V gene end was trimmed by 6 bases and the J gene end by 0 bases; junction bases not matched to a gene: 5. The CDR3, as DNA: TGTGCCAGCAGGGGACTAGCGCAGAGCTCCTACGAGCAGTACTTC. It is translated as CASRGLAQSSYEQYF.

CDR3 coding DNA: TGTGCCAGCAGCTTTGAATGGGCCCCTAGTACCGCTGAAGCTTTCTTT. Translating gives CASSFEWAPSTAEAFF. The gene calls are TRBV5-5 and TRBJ1-1; no clear D. V lost 2 bases and J lost 6, with 20 bases in between. The germline gives CDR1 SGHKS, CDR2 YYEKEE (reference sequence). The CDR3 length is 16 residues.

CDR3 nucleotides: TGCGCCAGCAGCCAAGAAGGTGGCAGGGGTGCCTACAATGAGCAGTTCTTC. Its translation: CASSQEGGRGAYNEQFF. V is TRBV4-1 and J is TRBJ2-1, with D possibly matching TRBD1 (6 bases). Trimming took off 0 bases at V and 2 bases at J, with 14 bases between the two ends. The CDR3 consists of 17 residues. Germline assignment: CDR1 MGHRA and CDR2 YSYEKL.

The V call is TRBV5-5, the J call TRBJ2-7; 9 bases fit TRBD2. Germline loops: CDR1 SGHKS, CDR2 YYEKEE (reference sequence). After removal of 0 bases from V and 4 bases from J, the junction contained 8 bases not matched to a gene. The length of the CDR3 is 16 residues. CDR3 sequence reads: CASSLAPRTSEYEQYF. For the CDR3, the DNA is TGTGCCAGCAGCTTGGCACCCCGGACTAGCGAATACGAGCAGTACTTC.

The chain has TRBV5-4 and TRBJ2-2, with D maybe TRBD1 (5 bases). Germline V gene data show CDR1 as SGHNT and CDR2 as YYREEE (reference sequence). Trimming took 4 bases from V and 4 from J, leaving 11 bases between them. The CDR3 is made up of 14 amino acids. CDR3 coding DNA: TGTGCCAGCAGCCAATCCCAGGGCACCGGGGAGCTGTTTTTT. It translates to CASSQSQGTGELFF.

The table lists this clone with a few counts. This chain joins TRBV10-2 and TRBJ2-7; TRBD2 might be the D (6 bases). V gave up 4 bases and J gave up 5 bases, with 12 bases separating them. CDR1 is WSHSY and CDR2 is SAAADI in the germline V gene. The CDR3 consists of 13 residues. This CDR3 reads CASSVGGIDEQYF. In DNA, the CDR3 is TGCGCCAGCAGTGTTGGAGGGATCGACGAGCAGTACTTC.

CDR3 nucleotides: TGTGCCAGCAGCTTGAAAGCGAACGGCCCGAACACCGGGGAGCTGTTTTTT. This sequence encodes CASSLKANGPNTGELFF. V is TRBV7-8 and J is TRBJ2-2; D gene unclear. V lost 3 bases to trimming and J lost 0 bases, with 14 bases between them. Germline V gene data show CDR1 as SGHVS and CDR2 as FQNEAQ. The CDR3 runs 17 residues.

V is TRBV7-9 and J is TRBJ2-7, with TRBD2 matching 10 bases. The length of the CDR3 is 13 residues. Unmatched junction bases numbered 6, after V lost 10 bases and J lost 3 bases. Germline assignment: CDR1 SEHNR and CDR2 FQNEAQ (reference sequence). In DNA form, the CDR3 reads TGTGCCACCGACGGACTAGCGGTCTACGAGCAGTACTTC. It codes for CATDGLAVYEQYF.

This chain links TRBV5-1 with TRBJ1-1, with D unresolved. Germline lookup yields CDR1 SGHRS and CDR2 YFSETQ. Trimming stripped 1 base from V and 4 bases from J, with 11 bases between. The length of the CDR3 is 14 residues. In DNA, the CDR3 is TGCGCCAGCAGCTTGCCCTCGGTGGGCACTGAAGCTTTCTTT. It encodes CASSLPSVGTEAFF.

The chain has TRBV20-1 and TRBJ2-1; possible D gene TRBD1, 5 bases. The germline CDR1 and CDR2 sequences are DFQATT and SNEGSKA (reference sequence). The V and J ends lost 6 bases and 9 bases respectively, with 12 bases between them. The CDR3 runs to 11 residues. The CDR3 here is CSAQGVPEQFF. In nucleotides, the CDR3 is TGCAGTGCCCAGGGTGTTCCTGAGCAGTTCTTC.